This is a list of T cell receptor beta chains from one sample in a study of blood T cell repertoires in COVID-19. The data were produced by immunoSEQ multiplex PCR, yet TCRdb's version contains in-frame clones alone and is incomplete. The sample holds about 81,000 clones, 91% seen once. The specimen was peripheral blood. The receptors derive from a woman aged 45-60 years in a cohort sampled during active COVID-19. The CDR3 runs from the conserved cysteine through the conserved F or W. The D gene is left open where the match is weak.

V gene	J gene	D gene	CDR3 protein	CDR3 DNA
TRBV19	TRBJ2-7	TRBD1	CASSPQGAEGRNYEQYF	TGTGCCAGTAGTCCCCAGGGGGCTGAGGGTCGTAACTACGAGCAGTACTTC
TRBV6-4	TRBJ1-2	TRBD1	CASRKYPTGDRYGYTF	TGTGCCAGCCGTAAATACCCCACAGGGGATAGGTATGGCTACACCTTC
TRBV4-1	TRBJ1-2	-	CASSQGLQEGRDGYTF	TGCGCCAGCAGCCAAGGGCTGCAGGAGGGGAGGGACGGCTACACCTTC
TRBV5-5	TRBJ2-6	-	CASSLAGGSGANVLTF	TGTGCCAGCAGCTTGGCCGGCGGCTCTGGGGCCAACGTCCTGACTTTC
TRBV18	TRBJ1-3	-	CASSPQDSFSGNTIYF	TGTGCCAGCTCACCCCAGGACAGCTTCTCTGGAAACACCATATATTTT
TRBV12-3/TRBV12-4	TRBJ1-2	-	CASSLTGHYGYTF	TGTGCCAGCAGCCTGACAGGACACTATGGCTACACCTTC
TRBV29-1	TRBJ2-5	-	CSVEAERRKTQYF	TGCAGCGTTGAAGCCGAGAGGAGGAAGACCCAGTACTTC
TRBV2	TRBJ1-6	-	CASSELYHGNSPLHF	TGTGCCAGCAGTGAGTTATACCACGGGAATTCACCCCTCCACTTT
TRBV7-7	TRBJ2-2	-	CASSLASGGTGELFF	TGTGCTAGCAGCTTAGCGTCGGGTGGTACCGGGGAGCTGTTTTTT
TRBV28	TRBJ1-4	TRBD1	CASSLAGQGSEKLFF	TGTGCCAGCAGTTTAGCGGGACAGGGGAGCGAAAAACTGTTTTTT
TRBV10-3	TRBJ2-7	-	CAIGWSSYEQYF	TGTGCCATCGGGTGGAGCTCCTACGAGCAGTACTTC
TRBV6-5	TRBJ1-6	-	CASSRTFRRDSPLHF	TGTGCCAGCAGTAGGACATTTAGACGGGATTCACCCCTCCACTTT
TRBV18	TRBJ1-3	TRBD1	CASSPDRGPGNTIYF	TGTGCCAGCTCACCCGACAGGGGGCCTGGAAACACCATATATTTT
TRBV9	TRBJ2-5	TRBD2	CASSVAGGPQETQYF	TGTGCCAGCAGCGTAGCGGGGGGGCCCCAGGAGACCCAGTACTTC
TRBV5-4	TRBJ2-3	-	CASSLKGGYTDTQYF	TGTGCCAGCAGCTTGAAAGGGGGATATACAGATACGCAGTATTTT
TRBV28	TRBJ2-5	TRBD2	CASSAGLADEIQETQYF	TGTGCCAGCAGTGCGGGACTAGCGGACGAAATCCAAGAGACCCAGTACTTC
TRBV6-6	TRBJ1-1	-	CASSYAQVEAFF	TGTGCCAGCAGTTATGCTCAGGTTGAAGCTTTCTTT
TRBV12-3/TRBV12-4	TRBJ2-7	-	CASSFLIYEQYF	TGTGCCAGCAGTTTCCTAATCTACGAGCAGTACTTC
TRBV5-5	TRBJ2-3	TRBD2	CASSPSGRALTDTQYF	TGTGCCAGCAGCCCTAGCGGGAGGGCCCTCACAGATACGCAGTATTTT
TRBV5-6	TRBJ2-3	TRBD1	CASSVRTGAADTQYF	TGTGCCAGCAGCGTAAGGACAGGGGCGGCAGATACGCAGTATTTT
TRBV7-9	TRBJ2-7	-	CASSSIYEQYF	TGTGCCAGCAGCTCTATTTACGAGCAGTACTTC
TRBV19	TRBJ1-4	-	CASRDRIGADEKLFF	TGTGCCAGTAGGGATAGGATTGGCGCGGATGAAAAACTGTTTTTT
TRBV12-5	TRBJ1-3	-	CASGLEMGPGNTIYF	TGTGCTAGTGGTTTGGAGATGGGGCCTGGAAACACCATATATTTT